The 32 T cell receptor beta chains in this list originate from one sample, sequenced in a study of cytomegalovirus exposure and HLA in healthy donors. A multiplex PCR was run with 60 Vbeta primers and 13 Jbeta primers. Clones were read by immunoSEQ multiplex PCR, and TCRdb kept only the in-frame ones, dropping some. The sample yields 100,000 to 150,000 clones, about 74% seen once. Sequencing was carried out using PBMCs. These receptor sequences come from a woman aged 45-65 years in good health and CMV-seropositive.

The table lists this clone with a few counts. This chain joins TRBV21-1 and TRBJ2-2; TRBD1, the table's D call, was not compared with the DNA. TRBV21-1 is listed as a pseudogene. This CDR3 comprises 22 residues. DNA of the CDR3: TGTGCCAGCAGCAGGGGGGACAGGGCACGGGACGTCGGGGGGCCAGGGACCGGGGAGCTGTTTTTT. Its translation is CASSRGDRARDVGGPGTGELFF.

The chain combines TRBV5-4 with TRBJ2-7; 7 nucleotides match TRBD1. CDR1 and CDR2 from the germline V gene are SGHNT and YYREEE (reference sequence). This CDR3 contains 15 residues. J gave up 0 bases and V 4 bases, and 7 bases lay outside the gene matches. CDR3 DNA sequence: TGTGCCAGCAGCCCCGGGACAGCACCCTCCTACGAGCAGTACTTC. The encoded protein is CASSPGTAPSYEQYF.

CDR3 residues: CASSPPMTGAGYGYTF. The CDR3 DNA reads TGCGCCAGCAGCCCTCCTATGACAGGGGCTGGCTATGGCTACACCTTC. The gene calls are TRBV4-1 and TRBJ1-2, with 8 bases identical to TRBD1. V lost 4 bases to trimming and J lost 4 bases; unmatched junction nucleotides: 11. This CDR3 has 16 amino acids. Germline assignment: CDR1 MGHRA and CDR2 YSYEKL.

The rearrangement joins TRBV10-2 to TRBJ1-4, with 8 nucleotides matching TRBD1. CDR3 length: 13 amino acids. Germline values: CDR1 WSHSY, CDR2 SAAADI. V lost 6 bases and J lost 8; bases outside the gene matches: 5. The CDR3 DNA reads as TGCGCCAGCAGGTCAGGGGGCGGAGAAAAACTGTTTTTT. It is translated as CASRSGGGEKLFF.

V gene TRBV19 combines with J gene TRBJ2-1, with D maybe TRBD2 (6 bases). The CDR3 loop spans 16 amino acids. The germline V gene has CDR1 LNHDA and CDR2 SQIVND (reference sequence). The germline V and J ends were trimmed by 0 bases and 1 base, with 10 bases remaining between them. The CDR3 nucleotides read TGTGCCAGTAGTATAGATCGGAGCGGGTCCTACAATGAGCAGTTCTTC. Its translation is CASSIDRSGSYNEQFF.

The sample holds a few counts of this clone. The rearrangement links TRBV19 to TRBJ1-5; 8 bases line up with TRBD1. The V gene end was trimmed by 7 bases and the J gene end by 3 bases; junction bases not matched to a gene: 8. Germline V lookup: CDR1 LNHDA, CDR2 SQIVND (reference sequence). This CDR3 has 15 amino acids. CDR3 loop: CASNPDRVDNQPQHF. CDR3 nucleotide sequence: TGTGCCAGTAACCCGGACAGGGTGGACAATCAGCCCCAGCATTTT. Complete variable domain (other parts from reference TRBV19 and TRBJ1-5): DGGITQSPKYLFRKEGQNVTLSCEQNLNHDAMYWYRQDPGQGLRLIYYSQIVNDFQKGDIAEGYSVSREKKESFPLTVTSAQKNPTAFYLCASNPDRVDNQPQHFGDGTRLSIL.

This chain uses TRBV5-5 with TRBJ2-5; TRBD1 aligns across 8 bases. Germline-derived CDR1 and CDR2 are SGHKS and YYEKEE (reference sequence). This CDR3 region has 14 residues. After removal of 4 bases from V and 1 base from J, the junction contained 3 bases not matched to a gene. As DNA, the CDR3 is TGTGCCAGCAGCGTGGGACAGGCCCAAGAGACCCAGTACTTC. This translates into CASSVGQAQETQYF.

This chain joins TRBV7-8 and TRBJ1-2, with D possibly being TRBD1 (5 bases). The V gene's germline CDR1 is SGHVS and CDR2 FQNEAQ. V shed 2 bases and J shed 4 bases, with 14 bases lying between them. The CDR3 loop spans 15 amino acids. For the CDR3, the DNA is TGTGCCAGCAGCTTAAGCGACAGCCCGACCTATGGCTACACCTTC. Translation gives CASSLSDSPTYGYTF. The entire variable domain, with the rest obtained from reference TRBV7-8 and TRBJ1-2, is as follows: GAGVSQSPRYKVAKRGQDVALRCDPISGHVSLFWYQQALGQGPEFLTYFQNEAQLDKSGLPSDRFFAERPEGSVSTLKIQRTQQEDSAVYLCASSLSDSPTYGYTFGSGTRLTVV.

This clone has only one observation. J is TRBJ1-2 and V is TRBV28, with 9 bases lining up with TRBD1. The germline V gene has CDR1 MDHEN and CDR2 SYDVKM. The ends lost 3 bases at V and 6 bases at J; junction bases unmatched: 5. CDR3 size: 14 residues. The DNA for the CDR3 is TGTGCCAGCAGTTTGCCTGGGACAGGGAATGGCTACACCTTC. Translated: CASSLPGTGNGYTF.

The gene calls are TRBV15 and TRBJ2-5; 8 bases fit TRBD1. CDR3 length: 17 residues. J gave up 5 bases and V 0 bases, and 11 bases lay outside the gene matches. Germline CDR1 LNHNV, CDR2 YYDKDF (reference sequence). The chain's CDR3 is CATSRDGATGEEETQYF. CDR3 in DNA: TGTGCCACCAGCAGAGATGGGGCGACAGGGGAAGAGGAGACCCAGTACTTC.

The chain uses TRBV5-1 and TRBJ2-6, with D hard to call. The germline V and J ends were trimmed by 4 bases and 0 bases, with 8 bases remaining between them. There are 15 residues in the CDR3. The germline V gene encodes CDR1 SGHRS and CDR2 YFSETQ. CDR3 sequence reads: CASSPTVSGANVLTF. Here the CDR3 DNA reads TGCGCCAGCAGCCCCACAGTCTCTGGGGCCAACGTCCTGACTTTC.

In DNA form, the CDR3 reads TGTGCCAGCAGCTTGGACGGCTATGGCTACACCTTC. It yields the protein CASSLDGYGYTF. V is TRBV5-5 and J is TRBJ1-2, with D hard to call. The ends were cut back, 0 bases at V and 4 bases at J, with 4 bases in the middle. Germline V gene data show CDR1 as SGHKS and CDR2 as YYEKEE (reference sequence). The CDR3 has 12 amino acids.

This chain joins TRBV7-9 and TRBJ2-3; 10 nucleotides align to TRBD1. CDR1 is SEHNR, CDR2 FQNEAQ, per germline (reference sequence). CDR3 length: 18 amino acids. After removal of 5 bases from V and 0 bases from J, the junction contained 11 bases not matched to a gene. This chain's CDR3 is CASSPDRGQGASTDTQYF. CDR3 in DNA: TGTGCCAGCAGCCCCGACAGGGGGCAAGGGGCTAGCACAGATACGCAGTATTTT. Together with reference TRBV7-9 and TRBJ2-3, the CDR3 gives the full variable domain: DTGVSQNPRHKITKRGQNVTFRCDPISEHNRLYWYRQTLGQGPEFLTYFQNEAQLEKSRLLSDRFSAERPKGSFSTLEIQRTEQGDSAMYLCASSPDRGQGASTDTQYFGPGTRLTVL.

The V call is TRBV15, the J call TRBJ1-1; D remains ambiguous. This CDR3 region has 14 residues. The germline CDR1 and CDR2 sequences are LNHNV and YYDKDF (reference sequence). V was cut by 0 bases and J by 1 base, with 6 bases left in between. CDR3 protein: CATSRDQENTEAFF. CDR3 in DNA: TGTGCCACCAGCAGAGACCAGGAGAACACTGAAGCTTTCTTT.

V is TRBV6-5 and J is TRBJ1-2; D not certain. Germline V gene lookup returns CDR1 MNHEY and CDR2 SVGAGI. V dropped 5 bases and J dropped 0 bases, with 10 bases sitting between them. CDR3 length: 14 amino acids. CDR3: CASSKQSTNYGYTF. The DNA for the CDR3 is TGTGCCAGCAGTAAACAGAGTACTAACTATGGCTACACCTTC.

This rearrangement joins TRBV6-5 to TRBJ2-3; D is ambiguous. This CDR3 is built from 13 residues. V gave up 6 bases and J gave up 4 bases, with 11 bases separating them. Germline CDR1 reads MNHEY; CDR2 reads SVGAGI. The DNA of the CDR3 is TGTGCCAGCAGGCCGCCTGGAGCAGATACGCAGTATTTT. Its translation: CASRPPGADTQYF.

This clone was detected a few times. V gene TRBV10-2 combines with J gene TRBJ1-6; possibly TRBD1 for D (6 bases). With 5 bases removed from V and 7 bases from J, the gap between germline ends came to 9 bases. Germline CDR1 and CDR2: WSHSY and SAAADI. The CDR3 runs to 13 residues. The CDR3 loop reads CASSKGENSPLHF. CDR3 nucleotides: TGCGCCAGCAGTAAGGGGGAGAATTCACCCCTCCACTTT.

The J gene is TRBJ1-5, the V gene TRBV11-2; TRBD1 matches at 7 bases. Trimming at V came to 1 base and at J to 2 bases, leaving 2 bases not matched to a gene. Germline V CDR1 and CDR2: SGHAT, FQNNGV. The CDR3 spans 15 residues. CDR3 in DNA: TGTGCCAGCAGCTTAGGCGGGACAGGCAATCAGCCCCAGCATTTT. Amino acids: CASSLGGTGNQPQHF.

The chain recombines TRBV28 with TRBJ1-6, with D tentatively TRBD1 (5 bases). The CDR3 length is 14 residues. Germline assignment: CDR1 MDHEN and CDR2 SYDVKM. V was trimmed by 7 bases and J by 9 bases, leaving 16 bases between them. As DNA, the CDR3 is TGTGCCAGCAACCTTGACCGCAGGGTTTCACCCCTCCACTTT. Protein product: CASNLDRRVSPLHF. The full variable domain, with the rest looked up from reference TRBV28 and TRBJ1-6, is DVKVTQSSRYLVKRTGEKVFLECVQDMDHENMFWYRQDPGLGLRLIYFSYDVKMKEKGDIPEGYSVSREKKERFSLILESASTNQTSMYLCASNLDRRVSPLHFGNGTRLTVT.

The chain links TRBV2 to TRBJ2-1, with D perhaps TRBD2 (6 bases). The CDR3 has 15 residues. The germline V gene encodes CDR1 SNHLY and CDR2 FYNNEI. Deletions cut 4 bases from V and 6 bases from J, with 16 bases between. The CDR3 spells CASSGGAPGLNEQFF. The CDR3 bases are TGTGCCAGCAGTGGGGGCGCTCCGGGACTCAATGAGCAGTTCTTC.

V is TRBV2 and J is TRBJ2-3, with D possibly TRBD2 on 5 matching bases. The CDR3 consists of 15 residues. Germline V gene lookup returns CDR1 SNHLY and CDR2 FYNNEI. The V end lost 3 bases, the J end lost 0 bases, and 10 bases lay between the germline ends. The CDR3, as DNA: TGTGCCAGCAGTGAGACGGGGTCCAGCACAGATACGCAGTATTTT. Amino acids: CASSETGSSTDTQYF. The whole variable domain, filled in from reference TRBV2 and TRBJ2-3, reads EPEVTQTPSHQVTQMGQEVILRCVPISNHLYFYWYRQILGQKVEFLVSFYNNEISEKSEIFDDQFSVERPDGSNFTLKIRSTKLEDSAMYFCASSETGSSTDTQYFGPGTRLTVL.

The CDR3 DNA follows: TGTGCCAGCAGTGAACAGGGGGCATTGAACACTGAAGCTTTCTTT. Translated: CASSEQGALNTEAFF. The J gene is TRBJ1-1, the V gene TRBV6-1, with 8 nucleotides matching TRBD1. This CDR3 spans 15 amino acids. Germline trimming cut 2 bases from V and 0 bases from J; bases unmatched to any gene: 2. Per the germline V gene, CDR1 is MNHNS and CDR2 is SASEGT.

In its sample, this clone was seen a few times. The chain joins TRBV10-1 to TRBJ2-2; D perhaps matches TRBD2 (6 bases). CDR1 is WNHNN, CDR2 SYGVQD, per germline (reference sequence). V was clipped by 4 bases and J by 6 bases, with 15 bases between them. The CDR3 contains 15 residues. The CDR3: CASSGGLSSAGELFF. The DNA for the CDR3 is TGCGCCAGCAGTGGGGGACTCTCCTCGGCCGGGGAGCTGTTTTTT.

The genes are TRBV5-1 and TRBJ2-3; 9 bases agree with TRBD2. The germline gives CDR1 SGHRS, CDR2 YFSETQ. Germline trimming cut 4 bases from V and 2 bases from J; bases unmatched to any gene: 8. CDR3 size: 16 residues. The CDR3 is CASSPGLAGYTDTQYF. The CDR3 bases are TGCGCCAGCAGCCCGGGGCTAGCGGGGTACACAGATACGCAGTATTTT.

The CDR3, as DNA: TGTGCCAGCTCACCACGGCAGGGGGGCTACGAGCAGTACTTC. Translation gives CASSPRQGGYEQYF. The V and J genes are TRBV18 and TRBJ2-7, with D possibly matching TRBD1 (7 bases). Germline CDR1 reads KGHSH; CDR2 reads LQKENI. The V gene lost 1 base and the J gene lost 3 bases, with 10 bases spanning the gap. The CDR3 spans 14 residues.

Points on this clone: Other DNA sequences of this sample code for an identical CDR3. V is TRBV5-1 and J is TRBJ1-2; 8 nucleotides align to TRBD1. This CDR3 is built from 14 residues. Germline V lookup: CDR1 SGHRS, CDR2 YFSETQ. V gave up 0 bases and J gave up 2 bases; unmatched junction bases: 0. The CDR3 coding sequence is TGCGCCAGCAGCTTGGGACAGGGGAACTATGGCTACACCTTC. Amino acid sequence: CASSLGQGNYGYTF.

This chain connects TRBV7-9 to TRBJ1-2; D ambiguous. The germline V and J ends were trimmed by 0 bases and 2 bases, with 13 bases remaining between them. This CDR3 is 16 amino acids long. The germline V gene encodes CDR1 SEHNR and CDR2 FQNEAQ (reference sequence). CDR3 region: CASSLAYGRANYGYTF. CDR3 DNA sequence: TGTGCCAGCAGCTTAGCGTACGGCAGAGCGAACTATGGCTACACCTTC.

The CDR3 DNA reads TGTGCCAGCAGCTCGACCAGGGGGCAATACGAGCAGTACTTC. Protein: CASSSTRGQYEQYF. The genes are TRBV5-4 and TRBJ2-7; 8 bases align to TRBD1. Germline lookup yields CDR1 SGHNT and CDR2 YYREEE (reference sequence). This CDR3 comprises 14 residues. J was trimmed by 4 bases and V by 3 bases; bases with no gene match: 6.

The chain joins TRBV28 to TRBJ2-1; weak D call: TRBD2 (7 bases). V lost 8 bases and J 5 bases, leaving 16 bases between the germline ends. The CDR3 length is 14 residues. CDR1 MDHEN and CDR2 SYDVKM come from the germline V gene. CDR3 nucleotides: TGTGCCAGCGAGGGGGGGGGCCGGCACAATGAGCAGTTCTTC. It is translated as CASEGGGRHNEQFF. Looking up the rest from reference TRBV28 and TRBJ2-1 gives the full variable domain: DVKVTQSSRYLVKRTGEKVFLECVQDMDHENMFWYRQDPGLGLRLIYFSYDVKMKEKGDIPEGYSVSREKKERFSLILESASTNQTSMYLCASEGGGRHNEQFFGPGTRLTVL.

This clone was seen a few times. The chain couples TRBV14 to TRBJ1-3; D remains unclear. Trimming cost V 11 bases and J 3 bases, with 17 bases left between them. Germline CDR1 and CDR2: SGHDN and FVKESK. This CDR3 comprises 14 residues. This CDR3 reads CAVSRNLFGNTIYF. The CDR3 DNA follows: TGTGCCGTTTCGCGTAATCTTTTTGGAAACACCATATATTTT.

The CDR3, as DNA: TGTGCCAGCAGCGTCGGACTTGATAATTCACCCCTCCACTTT. It is translated as CASSVGLDNSPLHF. This chain links TRBV9 with TRBJ1-6, with D unclear. CDR3 size: 14 residues. V lost 2 bases and J 5 bases, leaving 8 bases between the germline ends. CDR1 SGDLS and CDR2 YYNGEE come from the germline V gene.

This clone came up once. The chain couples TRBV15 to TRBJ2-5, with 9 bases fitting TRBD1. Germline assignment: CDR1 LNHNV and CDR2 YYDKDF (reference sequence). Trimming at V came to 2 bases and at J to 5 bases, leaving 6 bases not matched to a gene. CDR3 length: 15 residues. CDR3 amino acids: CATSRRTGVKETQYF. As DNA, the CDR3 is TGTGCCACCAGCAGACGGACAGGGGTGAAGGAGACCCAGTACTTC.